The clone carrying this TCR beta chain was detected only a few times. Its specificity is not known. Sampling consisted of one heparinised blood draw per donor, averaging around 100 mL. cDNA synthesis used the whole RNA isolate, giving expressed TCRB sequences. Only in-frame clones appear in the TCRdb table, and some are missing; sequencing was by immunoSEQ multiplex PCR. The sample has hundreds of thousands of clones, approximately 10% seen once; the top ten hold roughly 0.017%. CDR1 SEHNR and CDR2 FQNEAQ come from the germline V gene (reference sequence). The junction had 13 bases not matched to a gene; V was cut back by 4 bases and J by 9 bases. This CDR3 has 16 amino acids. The data were taken from a study of beta chain features in type 1 diabetes. Whole-study results and caveats: Among all four CD4+ subsets, Type 1 diabetes patients had TCRB CDR3s that were moderately but significantly shorter.

The receptor's source is a man under 40 with type 1 diabetes. The chain joins TRBV7-9 to TRBJ2-7; 12 bases align to TRBD1. What was sequenced was naive CD4+ T cells from blood. CDR3 in amino acids: CASSSLGTGGSTGQYF. The CDR3 DNA reads as TGTGCCAGCAGCTCCCTCGGGACAGGGGGCTCTACGGGGCAGTACTTC.